This T cell receptor (beta chain) was identified in a study of OX40 agonist ivuxolimab in advanced cancers. The wider study: Every patient in dose escalation had hepatocellular carcinoma, melanoma, renal cell or head and neck cancer.

The CDR3 is 15 residues long. Losses at the gene ends were 4 bases for V and 2 bases for J; bases not matched to a gene: 6. The germline CDR1 and CDR2 sequences are SGDLS and YYNGEE. The table came from immunoSEQ multiplex PCR; TCRdb's copy has only in-frame clones and leaves some out. The table records about 73,000 clones, 90% of them present only once. The clonotype comes from an adult with an advanced solid tumor such as melanoma, head and neck, liver or kidney cancer. The chain carries TRBV9 and TRBJ2-1; 7 positions match TRBD2. Sample: CD4+ or CD8+ T cells sorted from blood, taken in a trial of the OX40 agonist ivuxolimab. The CDR3 region is CASSPSGNTYNEQFF. DNA of the CDR3: TGTGCCAGCAGCCCCAGCGGGAATACCTACAATGAGCAGTTCTTC.